This TCR beta chain was retrieved from a study of shared clonotypes between healthy human individuals. Trimming stripped 1 base from V and 13 bases from J, with 16 bases between. The germline V gene has CDR1 MDHEN and CDR2 SYDVKM. CDR3 length: 14 residues. The method was immunoSEQ multiplex PCR; TCRdb's version includes in-frame clones alone and lacks a portion of them. The table shows fewer than 550,000 clones, with roughly 85% occurring only once. In this sample, this clone turned up once. The TCR was taken from a middle-aged woman in good health. Some clones in this sample may be carry-over from other donors' samples. The chain combines TRBV28 with TRBJ2-2; D remains ambiguous. Sample: PBMCs. The CDR3 loop reads CASSLSGSRWGLFF. The CDR3 DNA reads as TGTGCCAGCAGTTTATCAGGCAGCCGTTGGGGGCTGTTTTTT.